The 2 T cell receptor beta chains below were found in one sample sequenced in a study of blood T cells in healthy people across ages. Through a sample-barcoded 5' primer and a J-beta primer mix, a second PCR was run for roughly 7 to 12 cycles. In TCRdb, the 5' RACE reads were re-called with MiXCR into one record per CDR3 protein. The data show fewer than 700,000 distinct CDR3 sequences, around 38% seen once. The sample comprised blood. The receptor set was obtained from a man older than 75 in good health.

The chain is built from TRBV20-1 and TRBJ2-1; TRBD2 matches at 10 bases. CDR3 length: 14 residues. Germline lookup yields CDR1 DFQATT and CDR2 SNEGSKA (reference sequence). V dropped 2 bases and J dropped 4; count of bases not matched to a gene: 2. The CDR3 reads CSARPSGSYNEQFF. DNA for the CDR3: TGCAGTGCTAGACCTAGCGGGAGTTACAATGAGCAGTTCTTC.

This clonotype was seen repeatedly, ten times or more. The rearrangement uses TRBV29-1 and TRBJ2-5, with 9 bases lining up with TRBD1. This CDR3 contains 12 residues. Trimming removed 5 bases from V and 4 bases from J; junction bases left unmatched: 2. Germline lookup yields CDR1 SQVTM and CDR2 ANQGSEA. DNA of the CDR3: TGCAGCGTTACAGGGGGCCCAGAGACCCAGTACTTC. Its translation is CSVTGGPETQYF.